Below, 26 T cell receptor beta chains from the same sample are listed, as sequenced in a study of cytomegalovirus exposure and HLA in healthy donors. PCR was performed using 60 Vbeta and 13 Jbeta primers. Data came from immunoSEQ multiplex PCR; TCRdb stores just in-frame clones and leaves some out. The data hold roughly 200,000 clones, with 87% observed a single time. The sequenced sample was PBMCs. All receptors derive from a boy younger than 10 in good health and CMV-seronegative.

V gene TRBV28 combines with J gene TRBJ2-7, with TRBD2 matching 9 bases. CDR1 is MDHEN and CDR2 is SYDVKM in the germline V gene. This CDR3 is built from 15 residues. Trimming removed 5 bases from V and 3 bases from J; junction bases left unmatched: 8. This chain's CDR3 is CASSPGAGGVYEQYF. The CDR3 nucleotides read TGTGCCAGCAGTCCGGGGGCGGGAGGGGTCTACGAGCAGTACTTC.

This clone showed up just once. This chain joins TRBV28 and TRBJ2-3; 7 bases are shared with TRBD1. Trimming cost V 3 bases and J 7 bases; bases outside gene matches: 4. This CDR3 spans 13 amino acids. Germline values: CDR1 MDHEN, CDR2 SYDVKM. CDR3 DNA sequence: TGTGCCAGCAGTTTTGGGACAGTTAATACGCAGTATTTT. Amino acids: CASSFGTVNTQYF.

V gene TRBV5-6 combines with J gene TRBJ2-1; possibly TRBD1 for D (6 bases). Trimming pared 0 bases from V and 7 bases from J, leaving 14 bases between. The CDR3 consists of 15 residues. Germline V gives CDR1 SGHDT, CDR2 YYEEEE. CDR3: CASSLDTWTENEQFF. CDR3 DNA: TGTGCCAGCAGCTTGGATACCTGGACAGAAAATGAGCAGTTCTTC.

The chain is built from TRBV5-1 and TRBJ2-6; D perhaps matches TRBD1 (7 bases). CDR1 is SGHRS, CDR2 YFSETQ, per germline. Trimming pared 0 bases from V and 10 bases from J, leaving 20 bases between. The CDR3 extends over 17 amino acids. For the CDR3, the DNA is TGCGCCAGCAGCTTGGATAACAGGGGCGGGAACCCGAACGTCCTGACTTTC. This encodes CASSLDNRGGNPNVLTF.

The chain joins TRBV6-4 to TRBJ2-7; 13 bases fit TRBD2. This CDR3 has 15 residues. After removal of 6 bases from V and 2 bases from J, the junction contained 4 bases not matched to a gene. CDR1 is MRHNA and CDR2 is SNTAGT in the germline V gene. In DNA, the CDR3 is TGTGCCAGCAGCGTACTAGCGGGGGGGGCCTACGAGCAGTACTTC. Its protein product is CASSVLAGGAYEQYF.

This rearrangement joins TRBV18 to TRBJ2-7, with 9 positions matching TRBD1. The germline V gene encodes CDR1 KGHSH and CDR2 LQKENI. V shed 0 bases, J shed 4 bases, and the junction held 10 bases outside the gene matches. CDR3 size: 17 residues. The CDR3 region is CASSPPSVDRGWYEQYF. The CDR3 DNA reads TGTGCCAGCTCACCACCGAGCGTGGACAGGGGATGGTACGAGCAGTACTTC.

The rearrangement joins TRBV30 to TRBJ2-2, with 7 bases fitting TRBD2. The CDR3 runs to 16 residues. Trimming removed 3 bases from V and 1 base from J; junction bases left unmatched: 8. Germline V gives CDR1 GTSNPN, CDR2 SVGIG (reference sequence). The CDR3 coding sequence is TGTGCCTGGAGGGGTCTGAGCGGGGTGAACACCGGGGAGCTGTTTTTT. It translates to CAWRGLSGVNTGELFF.

The chain links TRBV2 to TRBJ1-5; D is possibly TRBD1 (6 bases). Germline V lookup: CDR1 SNHLY, CDR2 FYNNEI. This CDR3 contains 15 residues. The V end was cut by 4 bases, the J end by 3 bases, with 13 bases between. For the CDR3, the DNA is TGTGCCAGCAGTGCACAGGGAACCGCCAATCAGCCCCAGCATTTT. Its protein product is CASSAQGTANQPQHF.

The rearrangement uses TRBV28 and TRBJ2-7, with a weak D call TRBD1 (5 bases). This CDR3 comprises 14 residues. V lost 11 bases and J lost 0, with 17 bases in between. The V gene's germline CDR1 is MDHEN and CDR2 SYDVKM. The CDR3 region has the DNA TGTGCCCTAAGGGGCAGCCCTCCCTCCTACGAGCAGTACTTC. This codes for CALRGSPPSYEQYF.

The CDR3 spells CASSYTGGAGTGELFF. The CDR3 nucleotides are TGTGCCAGCAGTTACACAGGGGGCGCGGGGACCGGGGAGCTGTTTTTT. The chain has TRBV6-6 and TRBJ2-2; 9 bases are shared with TRBD1. This CDR3 contains 16 residues. J was trimmed by 5 bases and V by 2 bases; bases with no gene match: 6. Germline assignment: CDR1 MNHNY and CDR2 SVGAGI (reference sequence).

The J gene is TRBJ2-2, the V gene TRBV19; D gene uncertain. Germline loops: CDR1 LNHDA, CDR2 SQIVND (reference sequence). Deletions cut 5 bases from V and 6 bases from J, with 13 bases between. CDR3 length: 14 amino acids. Written as DNA, the CDR3 is TGTGCCAGTAGTGCGGTATCTACCGCCGGGGAGCTGTTTTTT. It specifies CASSAVSTAGELFF.

The chain recombines TRBV6-4 with TRBJ2-5; D is uncertain. Per germline, CDR1 MRHNA and CDR2 SNTAGT. The CDR3 is made up of 13 amino acids. The V and J ends lost 2 bases and 0 bases respectively, with 4 bases between them. The CDR3 nucleotides read TGTGCCAGCAGTGACAACTACCAAGAGACCCAGTACTTC. Protein product: CASSDNYQETQYF.

About this clone itself: A read error may account for a junction end that differs from germline. Written as DNA, the CDR3 is TGTGCCAGCAGTTACGGGGGTCGAGGGGGCAATGGCCACACCTTC. Translated, it gives CASSYGGRGGNGHTF. The V call is TRBV6-5, the J call TRBJ1-2; 7 nucleotides agree with TRBD1. The CDR3 sequence is 15 residues long. Germline V CDR1 and CDR2: MNHEY, SVGAGI.

The chain combines TRBV28 with TRBJ1-4, with D perhaps matching TRBD1 (5 bases). V lost 7 bases and J lost 4, with 13 bases in between. CDR3 size: 14 residues. Germline V lookup: CDR1 MDHEN, CDR2 SYDVKM. The CDR3 loop is CASTRGGLNEKLFF. CDR3 DNA sequence: TGTGCCAGCACTCGGGGGGGACTTAATGAAAAACTGTTTTTT.

The V and J genes are TRBV5-1 and TRBJ2-1; D possibly corresponds to TRBD1 (7 bases). This CDR3 spans 15 amino acids. Germline V lookup: CDR1 SGHRS, CDR2 YFSETQ. Trimming took off 2 bases at V and 6 bases at J, with 15 bases between the two ends. The CDR3 here is CASSFAGGLGNEQFF. CDR3 DNA sequence: TGCGCCAGCAGCTTCGCAGGGGGGTTGGGCAATGAGCAGTTCTTC.

This clone was recorded once. The chain has TRBV6-1 and TRBJ1-5; no clear D. Between the trimmed V and J ends, which lost 7 bases and 6 bases, there was a span of 13 bases. This CDR3 has 13 amino acids. Germline V gene lookup returns CDR1 MNHNS and CDR2 SASEGT. The CDR3 here is CASNRIAGQPQHF. The CDR3 bases are TGTGCCAGCAATAGGATTGCGGGTCAGCCCCAGCATTTT.

This chain joins TRBV5-5 and TRBJ2-7; 7 positions match TRBD1. The V gene end was trimmed by 4 bases and the J gene end by 3 bases; junction bases not matched to a gene: 10. From germline, CDR1 is SGHKS and CDR2 YYEKEE (reference sequence). This CDR3 spans 15 amino acids. CDR3 nucleotide sequence: TGTGCCAGCAGCCTCGGACAGGTTGGGTACTACGAGCAGTACTTC. Encoded protein: CASSLGQVGYYEQYF.

The rearrangement joins TRBV30 to TRBJ1-2; tentatively, D is TRBD1 (5 bases). Germline CDR1 reads GTSNPN; CDR2 reads SVGIG (reference sequence). V was cut by 2 bases and J by 3 bases, with 22 bases left in between. This CDR3 is built from 17 residues. The CDR3 region has the DNA TGTGCCTGGAGTTTCGAAGACTGGGACTTCAGGGACTATGGCTACACCTTC. Encoded protein: CAWSFEDWDFRDYGYTF. Full variable domain (missing parts from reference TRBV30 and TRBJ1-2): SQTIHQWPATLVQPVGSPLSLECTVEGTSNPNLYWYRQAAGRGLQLLFYSVGIGQISSEVPQNLSASRPQDRQFILSSKKLLLSDSGFYLCAWSFEDWDFRDYGYTFGSGTRLTVV.

The count of this clone is one. CDR3 nucleotide sequence: TGTGCCAGCAGTTCCGGACAGGCGACAGATACGCAGTATTTT. It is translated as CASSSGQATDTQYF. The chain links TRBV6-5 to TRBJ2-3, with 7 bases aligning to TRBD1. The ends lost 4 bases at V and 3 bases at J; junction bases unmatched: 4. Germline-derived CDR1 and CDR2 are MNHEY and SVGAGI. The CDR3 runs 14 residues.

The chain carries TRBV28 and TRBJ2-7; no definite D call. The CDR3 totals 13 residues. Germline V lookup: CDR1 MDHEN, CDR2 SYDVKM. Trimming left V 3 bases short and J 5 bases short, with 11 bases between. In DNA, the CDR3 is TGTGCCAGCAGTTTCGCTGGCACCCACGAGCAGTACTTC. Amino acids: CASSFAGTHEQYF.

The CDR3 nucleotides read TGTGCCAGCAGCAACGTGGACAGGTGGCAGCCCGGGGCCAACGTCCTGACTTTC. The encoded protein is CASSNVDRWQPGANVLTF. J is TRBJ2-6 and V is TRBV11-3, with 7 nucleotides matching TRBD1. There are 18 residues in the CDR3. V lost 5 bases and J lost 4; bases outside the gene matches: 14. Germline V gives CDR1 SGHNT, CDR2 YENEEA.

This chain connects TRBV11-2 to TRBJ2-7, with 10 bases identical to TRBD2. The germline gives CDR1 SGHAT, CDR2 FQNNGV. The CDR3 has 13 residues. The V and J ends lost 5 bases and 6 bases, in that order; junction bases with no gene match: 4. Here the CDR3 reads CASSLAGVSEQYF. DNA for the CDR3: TGTGCCAGCAGCCTAGCGGGAGTCAGCGAGCAGTACTTC.

The J gene is TRBJ2-2, the V gene TRBV18; 10 bases agree with TRBD2. Germline CDR1 is KGHSH and CDR2 is LQKENI. This CDR3 has 15 residues. V shed 4 bases and J 1 base; nucleotides not matched to a gene: 0. The CDR3 is CASSRLAGNTGELFF. The CDR3 bases are TGTGCCAGCTCACGACTAGCGGGGAACACCGGGGAGCTGTTTTTT. The variable domain in full, with the rest retrieved from reference TRBV18 and TRBJ2-2, is NAGVMQNPRHLVRRRGQEARLRCSPMKGHSHVYWYRQLPEEGLKFMVYLQKENIIDESGMPKERFSAEFPKEGPSILRIQQVVRGDSAAYFCASSRLAGNTGELFFGEGSRLTVL.

V and J are TRBV6-5 and TRBJ2-5, with TRBD2 matching over 8 bases. Germline V CDR1 and CDR2: MNHEY, SVGAGI. The J segment lost 3 bases and the V segment lost 4 bases, leaving 10 bases of the junction unmatched. The CDR3 is made up of 16 amino acids. For the CDR3, the DNA is TGTGCCAGCAGTTCCCTCGGGACTAGAAAAAAAGAGACCCAGTACTTC. Its protein product is CASSSLGTRKKETQYF.

A word on this clone: The junction does not match germline at one end; this may be a read error. The chain recombines TRBV7-9 with TRBJ1-6; no reliable D call. Germline assignment: CDR1 SEHNR and CDR2 FQNEAQ (reference sequence). This CDR3 comprises 16 residues. CDR3 DNA sequence: TGTTCCAGCAGCTCTTCAAGTCAGGCGTATAATTCACCCCTCCACTTT. As protein: CSSSSSSQAYNSPLHF.

The chain joins TRBV9 to TRBJ2-7; TRBD2 agrees at 7 bases. There are 16 residues in the CDR3. Germline V gives CDR1 SGDLS, CDR2 YYNGEE. Trimming at V came to 0 bases and at J to 5 bases, leaving 11 bases not matched to a gene. CDR3 in DNA: TGTGCCAGCAGCGTAGGTCGCGGGAGTAGGATCAACGAGCAGTACTTC. Translating it yields CASSVGRGSRINEQYF.